The source of this T cell receptor (beta chain) is a study of blood T cell repertoires in COVID-19. Study in general: Italy, Spain and the United States were the sources of the convalescent and acute COVID-19 samples.

Libraries were prepared by immunoSEQ multiplex PCR; TCRdb keeps only in-frame clonotypes and omits some of them. The top ten hold under 2.5% of the sample, which has approximately 40,000 clones, 88% seen once. The clonotype was recovered from a human donor in a cohort sampled during active COVID-19. The material sequenced was peripheral blood.

CDR3 nucleotide sequence: TGCGCCAGCAGCCAGGGACAGGGTTTTGCACCCCTCCACTTT. Protein product: CASSQGQGFAPLHF. The chain links TRBV4-1 to TRBJ1-6, with 9 bases aligning to TRBD1. This CDR3 region has 14 residues. The trim removed 3 bases at V and 11 bases at J, leaving 5 bases unmatched. CDR1 MGHRA and CDR2 YSYEKL come from the germline V gene.